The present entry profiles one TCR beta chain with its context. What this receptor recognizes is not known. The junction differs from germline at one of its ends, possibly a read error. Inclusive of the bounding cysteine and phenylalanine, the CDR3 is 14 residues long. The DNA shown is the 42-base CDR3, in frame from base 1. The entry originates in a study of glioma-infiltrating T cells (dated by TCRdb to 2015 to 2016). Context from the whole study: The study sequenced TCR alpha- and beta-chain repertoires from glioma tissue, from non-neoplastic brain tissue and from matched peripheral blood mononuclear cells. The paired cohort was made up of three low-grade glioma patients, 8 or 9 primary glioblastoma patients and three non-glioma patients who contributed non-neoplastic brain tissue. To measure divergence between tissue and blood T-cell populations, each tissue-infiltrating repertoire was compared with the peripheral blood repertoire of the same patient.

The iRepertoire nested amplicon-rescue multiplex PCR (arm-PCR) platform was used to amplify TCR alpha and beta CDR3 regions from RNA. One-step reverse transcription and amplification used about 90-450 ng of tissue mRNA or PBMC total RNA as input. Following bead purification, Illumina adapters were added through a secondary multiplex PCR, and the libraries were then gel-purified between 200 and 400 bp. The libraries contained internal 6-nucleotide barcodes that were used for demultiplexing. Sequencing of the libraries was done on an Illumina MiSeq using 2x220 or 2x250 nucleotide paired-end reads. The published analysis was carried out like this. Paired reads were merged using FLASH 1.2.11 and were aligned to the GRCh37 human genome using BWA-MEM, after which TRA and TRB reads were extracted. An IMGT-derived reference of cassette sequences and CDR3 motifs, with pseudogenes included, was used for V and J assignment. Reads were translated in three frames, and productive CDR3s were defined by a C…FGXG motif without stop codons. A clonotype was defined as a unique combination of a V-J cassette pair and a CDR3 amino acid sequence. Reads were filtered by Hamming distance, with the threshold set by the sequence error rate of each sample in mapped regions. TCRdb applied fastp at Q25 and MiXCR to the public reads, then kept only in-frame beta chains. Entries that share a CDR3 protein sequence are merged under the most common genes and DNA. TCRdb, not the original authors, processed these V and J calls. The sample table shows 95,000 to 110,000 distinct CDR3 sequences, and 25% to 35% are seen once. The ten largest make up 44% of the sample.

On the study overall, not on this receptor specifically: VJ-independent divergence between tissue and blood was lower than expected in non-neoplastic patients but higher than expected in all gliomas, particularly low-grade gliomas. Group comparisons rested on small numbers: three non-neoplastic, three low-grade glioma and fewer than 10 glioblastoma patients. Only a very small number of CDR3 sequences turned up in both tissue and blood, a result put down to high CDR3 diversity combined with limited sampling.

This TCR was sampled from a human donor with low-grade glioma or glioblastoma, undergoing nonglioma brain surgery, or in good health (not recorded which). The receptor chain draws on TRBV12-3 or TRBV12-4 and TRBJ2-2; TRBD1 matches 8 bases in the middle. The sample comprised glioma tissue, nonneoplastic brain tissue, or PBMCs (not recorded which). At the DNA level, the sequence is TGTGCCACCAGGGGACAGGCGAACACCGGGGAGATGTTTTTT. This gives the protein CATRGQANTGEMFF.